Detailed here is one T cell receptor beta chain. The sorted Tregs were CD4+CD25+CD127-/low cells. TCRdb called the 5' RACE reads again in MiXCR, with one record for every CDR3 protein. The table includes approximately 10,000 distinct CDR3 sequences, 40% to 50% detected once. The receptor comes from a female donor with breast cancer. The sample comprised Tregs sorted from a lymph node.

CDR3 region: CASSWGQEYNSPLHF. The CDR3 DNA sequence: TGTGCCAGCAGCTGGGGACAGGAGTATAATTCACCCCTCCACTTT. V and J are TRBV6-5 and TRBJ1-6, with 8 bases identical to TRBD1. After removal of 6 bases from V and 4 bases from J, the junction contained 5 bases not matched to a gene. The CDR3 covers 15 residues. Germline CDR1 is MNHEY and CDR2 is SVGAGI.